This T cell receptor (beta chain) was observed in a study of cytomegalovirus exposure and HLA in healthy donors. Looking at the study overall: In a previous analysis, 100 million to 140 million unique TCR beta sequences were found from some 180 million T cells. Whole-study results and caveats: Accurate HLA-A and HLA-B prediction from TCR beta sequences was reported for most subjects. The investigators catalogued 180 or so TCR beta chains as cytomegalovirus-associated.

The CDR3 runs to 16 residues. V dropped 2 bases and J dropped 0 bases, with 11 bases sitting between them. Germline V gives CDR1 LGHNA, CDR2 YNFKEQ. Comment on this clone: The antigen remains undetermined.

PCR employed 60 Vbeta and 13 Jbeta primers. Source study methods: Roughly 11 million shared chains were among the about 80 million unique TCR beta chains that a later analysis counted. The assay was immunoSEQ multiplex PCR, and TCRdb's table has in-frame clones only and misses some. Clone size and V and J calls were adopted from that table, with D and trimming inferred from the DNA. This sample has about 180,000 clones, with 82% found just once. Sequencing used PBMCs. The receptor comes from a man aged 35 to 55 in good health and CMV-seronegative. The rearrangement links TRBV4-2 to TRBJ2-1; no firm D call. Here the CDR3 reads CASSQNVLSSYNEQFF. Here the CDR3 DNA reads TGTGCCAGCAGCCAAAACGTCCTAAGCTCCTACAATGAGCAGTTCTTC.